A single sample gave rise to the 30 T cell receptor beta chains below, sequenced in a study of CD8 T cells in ankylosing spondylitis. TCRdb itself ran the 5' RACE reads through MiXCR, one entry per CDR3 protein. The sample holds tens of thousands of distinct CDR3 sequences; 6.5% to 9.5% are singletons and the top ten take about 31%. The material sequenced was blood. These receptors all come from a male donor with ankylosing spondylitis or in good health (not recorded which).

This chain joins TRBV2 and TRBJ2-2; D is uncertain. This CDR3 is built from 14 residues. Trimming stripped 4 bases from V and 3 bases from J, with 9 bases between. Per the germline V gene, CDR1 is SNHLY and CDR2 is FYNNEI. CDR3 in amino acids: CASSVQRDTGELFF. Here the CDR3 DNA reads TGTGCCAGCAGTGTTCAAAGGGACACCGGGGAGCTGTTTTTT.

This clonotype was detected only a few times. The V call is TRBV6-5, the J call TRBJ1-2; D call uncertain. CDR3 length: 11 residues. The V gene lost 4 bases and the J gene lost 4 bases, with 4 bases spanning the gap. In germline, CDR1 is MNHEY, CDR2 SVGAGI. The DNA of the CDR3 is TGTGCCAGCAGTTCAGCCTATGGCTACACCTTC. This sequence encodes CASSSAYGYTF.

The chain employs TRBV28 and TRBJ2-3; D is perhaps TRBD2 (5 bases). The V gene lost 7 bases and the J gene lost 6 bases, with 23 bases spanning the gap. This CDR3 region has 16 residues. Germline loops: CDR1 MDHEN, CDR2 SYDVKM. The CDR3 sequence is CASTTPGTNPVDTQYF. DNA for the CDR3: TGTGCCAGCACCACCCCGGGAACCAACCCCGTGGATACGCAGTATTTT.

The chain links TRBV27 to TRBJ2-3; 12 bases match TRBD2. J lost 4 bases, V lost 5 bases, and 4 bases had no gene match. CDR1 is MNHEY and CDR2 is SMNVEV in the germline V gene (reference sequence). This CDR3 contains 15 residues. This chain's CDR3 is CASSPASGGADTQYF. The CDR3 bases are TGTGCCAGCAGTCCCGCTAGCGGGGGGGCAGATACGCAGTATTTT.

The V and J genes are TRBV30 and TRBJ1-1; 7 bases fit TRBD1. With V trimmed by 2 bases and J by 9 bases, 12 bases remained unmatched. Germline assignment: CDR1 GTSNPN and CDR2 SVGIG (reference sequence). There are 14 residues in the CDR3. This CDR3 reads CAWSFRDRGGKAFF. CDR3 sequence (DNA): TGTGCCTGGAGTTTTAGGGACCGAGGGGGCAAAGCTTTCTTT.

This clonotype was recorded at least ten times. The chain uses TRBV7-2 and TRBJ2-2, with no clear D. This CDR3 has 13 amino acids. V was pared by 1 base and J by 6 bases, with 6 bases between. CDR1 is SGHTA, CDR2 FQGNSA, per germline. This CDR3 is CASSLVRPGELFF. The CDR3 DNA follows: TGTGCCAGCAGCTTAGTACGACCCGGGGAGCTGTTTTTT.

This clonotype counts as medium-sized. The chain couples TRBV5-6 to TRBJ2-5; D may be TRBD2 (5 bases). The CDR3 covers 13 residues. CDR1 is SGHDT and CDR2 is YYEEEE in the germline V gene. V was shortened by 0 bases and J by 3 bases, with 6 bases between the two germline ends. CDR3 coding DNA: TGTGCCAGCAGCTTGGTACTAGAAGAGACCCAGTACTTC. Protein sequence: CASSLVLEETQYF.

This clonotype was observed a few times. The chain employs TRBV7-2 and TRBJ2-5, with a tentative D call TRBD1 (5 bases). The germline V and J ends were trimmed by 3 bases and 0 bases, with 11 bases remaining between them. The germline V gene has CDR1 SGHTA and CDR2 FQGNSA. This CDR3 comprises 15 residues. DNA of the CDR3: TGTGCCAGCAGCTTCACAGGCACACACCAAGAGACCCAGTACTTC. Translating it yields CASSFTGTHQETQYF.

This clonotype was observed a few times. V is TRBV20-1 and J is TRBJ2-2; 11 bases align to TRBD2. The CDR3 spans 17 residues. Germline CDR1 reads DFQATT; CDR2 reads SNEGSKA (reference sequence). V lost 1 base, J lost 6 bases, and 10 bases stayed unmatched. In DNA form, the CDR3 reads TGCAGTGCTAGAGCTAGACGTAGCGGGGGGGCCCCCGGGGAGCTGTTTTTT. Translation gives CSARARRSGGAPGELFF.

The rearrangement joins TRBV7-6 to TRBJ2-7, with D unclear. This CDR3 spans 13 amino acids. Per the germline V gene, CDR1 is SGHVS and CDR2 is FNYEAQ. V was cut by 2 bases and J by 3 bases, with 8 bases left in between. For the CDR3, the DNA is TGTGCCAGCAGCTTAAAGGACCGCTACGAGCAGTACTTC. Translating gives CASSLKDRYEQYF. Combining the CDR3 with reference TRBV7-6 and TRBJ2-7 gives the whole variable domain GAGVSQSPRYKVTKRGQDVALRCDPISGHVSLYWYRQALGQGPEFLTYFNYEAQQDKSGLPNDRFSAERPEGSISTLTIQRTEQRDSAMYRCASSLKDRYEQYFGPGTRLTVT.

This chain connects TRBV5-4 to TRBJ2-3, with 9 positions matching TRBD1. Losses at the gene ends were 2 bases for V and 6 bases for J; bases not matched to a gene: 4. The V gene's germline CDR1 is SGHNT and CDR2 YYREEE (reference sequence). This CDR3 spans 14 amino acids. The CDR3 spells CASSLGTGYDTQYF. In DNA form, the CDR3 reads TGTGCCAGCAGCTTAGGGACAGGGTATGATACGCAGTATTTT.

This chain connects TRBV9 to TRBJ2-3, with 9 bases fitting TRBD1. Trimming took 3 bases from V and 8 from J; bases not matched to a gene: 7. Germline V gene data show CDR1 as SGDLS and CDR2 as YYNGEE. The CDR3 runs 14 residues. CDR3 bases: TGTGCCAGCAGCGCCGGACAGGGGACGGCTACGCAGTATTTT. It is translated as CASSAGQGTATQYF.

The chain carries TRBV20-1 and TRBJ2-5; perhaps TRBD2 as D (7 bases). The CDR3 is made up of 16 amino acids. Deletions cut 3 bases from V and 4 bases from J, with 21 bases between. Per germline, CDR1 DFQATT and CDR2 SNEGSKA (reference sequence). The CDR3: CSASAGARGLRETQYF. The CDR3 bases are TGCAGTGCTAGCGCGGGGGCCAGGGGACTTAGAGAGACCCAGTACTTC.

In its sample, this clonotype was seen many times. The chain combines TRBV27 with TRBJ2-7; TRBD1 matches 10 bases. Germline trimming cut 5 bases from V and 2 bases from J; bases unmatched to any gene: 15. The CDR3 contains 18 residues. Germline values: CDR1 MNHEY, CDR2 SMNVEV (reference sequence). The DNA for the CDR3 is TGTGCCAGCAGTCCGAATAAATGGACAGGGGGGGAGACCTACGAGCAGTACGTC. Amino acid sequence: CASSPNKWTGGETYEQYV.

This clonotype was counted ten times or more. The chain couples TRBV11-2 to TRBJ2-4, with 8 bases identical to TRBD2. The CDR3 covers 21 residues. V shed 4 bases and J 0 bases; nucleotides not matched to a gene: 20. Per germline, CDR1 SGHAT and CDR2 FQNNGV. The CDR3 spells CASSSRPGDLAGLLAKNIQYF. Written as DNA, the CDR3 is TGTGCCAGCAGCTCGAGGCCCGGGGACTTAGCGGGATTACTAGCCAAAAACATTCAGTACTTC. The full variable domain, rest sourced from reference TRBV11-2 and TRBJ2-4, is EAGVAQSPRYKIIEKRQSVAFWCNPISGHATLYWYQQILGQGPKLLIQFQNNGVVDDSQLPKDRFSAERLKGVDSTLKIQPAKLEDSAVYLCASSSRPGDLAGLLAKNIQYFGAGTRLSVL.

V is TRBV7-2 and J is TRBJ1-4, with D perhaps matching TRBD1 (5 bases). The CDR3 contains 15 residues. V was clipped by 3 bases and J by 5 bases, with 13 bases between them. CDR1 is SGHTA, CDR2 FQGNSA, per germline. The CDR3 reads CASSLAGTGNEKLFF. CDR3 nucleotides: TGTGCCAGCAGCTTGGCCGGGACGGGGAATGAAAAACTGTTTTTT.

At least ten counts were recorded for this clonotype. The J gene is TRBJ2-7, the V gene TRBV7-2; TRBD2 is a possible D gene (5 bases). The CDR3 extends over 14 amino acids. Per germline, CDR1 SGHTA and CDR2 FQGNSA. Between the trimmed V and J ends, which lost 3 bases and 3 bases, there was a span of 12 bases. As DNA, the CDR3 is TGTGCCAGCAGCTTGGACTTTAGCGACTACGAGCAGTACTTC. Its protein is CASSLDFSDYEQYF.

This clonotype was observed a handful of times. V and J are TRBV28 and TRBJ1-4; D perhaps matches TRBD1 (5 bases). Looked up from germline, CDR1 is MDHEN and CDR2 is SYDVKM. The CDR3 length is 12 residues. The V end lost 10 bases, the J end lost 8 bases, and 14 bases lay between the germline ends. CDR3 sequence: CANTGGREKLFF. DNA for the CDR3: TGTGCCAACACAGGCGGACGGGAAAAACTGTTTTTT.

In this sample, this clonotype turned up many times. The V and J genes are TRBV29-1 and TRBJ2-3; 9 bases agree with TRBD2. There are 15 residues in the CDR3. Germline CDR1 reads SQVTM; CDR2 reads ANQGSEA. J lost 0 bases, V lost 3 bases, and 4 bases had no gene match. DNA of the CDR3: TGCAGCGTTGAGGCGGGAGGGCCCAGCACAGATACGCAGTATTTT. As protein: CSVEAGGPSTDTQYF.

This clonotype turned up a few times. The chain recombines TRBV7-9 with TRBJ2-5; 8 nucleotides agree with TRBD2. V lost 3 bases to trimming and J lost 4 bases; unmatched junction nucleotides: 7. The CDR3 consists of 15 residues. Per the germline V gene, CDR1 is SEHNR and CDR2 is FQNEAQ (reference sequence). CDR3 amino acids: CASSFSRLARETQYF. The CDR3 DNA sequence: TGTGCCAGCAGCTTCTCGCGACTAGCGAGAGAGACCCAGTACTTC.

Ten or more counts support this clonotype. This chain links TRBV29-1 with TRBJ2-1; no clear D. The CDR3 loop spans 12 amino acids. V lost 4 bases and J 4 bases, leaving 8 bases between the germline ends. Germline loops: CDR1 SQVTM, CDR2 ANQGSEA. The DNA of the CDR3 is TGCAGCGTTGGATCCGGGTACAATGAGCAGTTCTTC. Translated, it gives CSVGSGYNEQFF.

This clonotype has only a few counts. This chain uses TRBV7-2 with TRBJ2-3, with D possibly matching TRBD2 (5 bases). CDR1 SGHTA and CDR2 FQGNSA come from the germline V gene. V lost 8 bases to trimming and J lost 4 bases, with 13 bases between them. The CDR3 is 13 residues long. CDR3: CASGLGGPDTQYF. The CDR3 DNA is TGTGCCAGCGGTCTTGGCGGGCCAGATACGCAGTATTTT.

This sequence joins TRBV29-1 and TRBJ2-5; D is tentatively TRBD1 or TRBD2 (6 bases each). This CDR3 spans 11 amino acids. V was clipped by 6 bases and J by 4 bases, with 9 bases between them. The germline CDR1 and CDR2 sequences are SQVTM and ANQGSEA. The CDR3 here is CSVGGPETQYF. DNA for the CDR3: TGCAGCGTGGGGGGCCCAGAGACCCAGTACTTC.

The rearrangement joins TRBV20-1 to TRBJ2-1; tentative D call: TRBD2 (7 bases). The CDR3 has 16 residues. Trimming pared 2 bases from V and 7 bases from J, leaving 21 bases between. The germline V gene has CDR1 DFQATT and CDR2 SNEGSKA (reference sequence). The CDR3 region has the DNA TGCAGTGCTAGACCCCTAGGGGGGGCCGGGGGGAATGAGCAGTTCTTC. It translates to CSARPLGGAGGNEQFF.

This clonotype was counted many times. The chain joins TRBV7-8 to TRBJ2-2; 7 bases are shared with TRBD2. The CDR3 consists of 15 residues. J was trimmed by 5 bases and V by 7 bases; bases with no gene match: 10. Looked up from germline, CDR1 is SGHVS and CDR2 is FQNEAQ. CDR3 coding DNA: TGTGCCAGCAACCAAGCGGACGGGAGGACCGGGGAGCTGTTTTTT. Its protein product is CASNQADGRTGELFF.

The sample holds a few counts of this clonotype. The chain has TRBV7-9 and TRBJ2-2, with 7 bases matching TRBD1. CDR3 length: 17 residues. Per germline, CDR1 SEHNR and CDR2 FQNEAQ (reference sequence). The J segment lost 3 bases and the V segment lost 5 bases, leaving 12 bases of the junction unmatched. CDR3 loop: CASSTQTGKVDTGELFF. For the CDR3, the DNA is TGTGCCAGCAGCACCCAGACAGGGAAAGTCGACACCGGGGAGCTGTTTTTT.

The chain carries TRBV29-1 and TRBJ2-5, with TRBD1 as a possible D gene (6 bases). V was cut by 1 base and J by 3 bases, with 9 bases left in between. Per the germline V gene, CDR1 is SQVTM and CDR2 is ANQGSEA. The CDR3 sequence is 13 residues long. The CDR3 spells CSVEGWDKETQYF. The CDR3 DNA reads TGCAGCGTTGAAGGCTGGGACAAAGAGACCCAGTACTTC.

This chain uses TRBV28 with TRBJ2-7; D not certain. V lost 5 bases, J lost 3 bases, and 11 bases lay in between. CDR1 and CDR2 from the germline V gene are MDHEN and SYDVKM. The length of the CDR3 is 13 residues. CDR3 bases: TGTGCCAGCAGTAGGCGCGTAAACTACGAGCAGTACTTC. It yields the protein CASSRRVNYEQYF.

This clonotype was observed a handful of times. J is TRBJ2-2 and V is TRBV6-2 or TRBV6-3; D ambiguous. The germline gives CDR1 MNHEY, CDR2 SVGEGT. There are 13 residues in the CDR3. V shed 4 bases and J shed 4 bases, with 7 bases lying between them. DNA for the CDR3: TGTGCCAGCAGTTCGGACGGCACCGGGGAGCTGTTTTTT. It codes for CASSSDGTGELFF.

This clonotype was found a few times. The chain employs TRBV7-9 and TRBJ2-3, with no clear D. The CDR3 contains 12 residues. Trimming removed 2 bases at V and 4 bases at J, with 4 bases between. CDR1 and CDR2 (germline): SEHNR, FQNEAQ (reference sequence). This CDR3 is CASSLTPDTQYF. In nucleotides, the CDR3 is TGTGCCAGCAGCTTAACCCCAGATACGCAGTATTTT.